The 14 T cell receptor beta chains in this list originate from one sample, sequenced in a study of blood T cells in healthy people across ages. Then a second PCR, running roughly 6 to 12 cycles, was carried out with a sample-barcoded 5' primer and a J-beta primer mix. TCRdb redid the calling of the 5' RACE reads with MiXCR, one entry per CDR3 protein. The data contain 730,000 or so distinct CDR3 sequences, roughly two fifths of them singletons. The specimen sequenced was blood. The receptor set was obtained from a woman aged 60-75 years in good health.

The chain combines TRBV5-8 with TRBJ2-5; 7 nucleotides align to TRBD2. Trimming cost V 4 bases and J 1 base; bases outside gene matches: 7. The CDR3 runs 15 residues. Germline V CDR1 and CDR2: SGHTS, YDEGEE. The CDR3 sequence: CASSLLAGAQETQYF. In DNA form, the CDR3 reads TGTGCCAGCAGCCTGCTGGCGGGAGCCCAAGAGACCCAGTACTTC.

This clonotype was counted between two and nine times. CDR3 nucleotides: TGCAGTGCATTACAGGGGACTGAAGCTTTCTTT. It codes for CSALQGTEAFF. This chain uses TRBV20-1 with TRBJ1-1, with 7 positions matching TRBD1. Germline CDR1 reads DFQATT; CDR2 reads SNEGSKA (reference sequence). The CDR3 contains 11 residues. Trimming cost V 6 bases and J 5 bases; bases outside gene matches: 3.

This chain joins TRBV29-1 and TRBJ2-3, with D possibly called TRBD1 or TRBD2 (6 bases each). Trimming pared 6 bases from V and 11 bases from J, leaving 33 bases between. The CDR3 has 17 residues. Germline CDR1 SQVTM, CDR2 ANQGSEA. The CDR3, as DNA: TGCAGCGTGCCGACTATGGAGGCGATCCTGAGTGAGGGGGGGCAGTATTTT. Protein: CSVPTMEAILSEGGQYF.

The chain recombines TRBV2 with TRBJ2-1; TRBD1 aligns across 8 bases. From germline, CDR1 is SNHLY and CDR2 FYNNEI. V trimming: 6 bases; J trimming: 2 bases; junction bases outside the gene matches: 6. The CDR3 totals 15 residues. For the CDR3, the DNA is TGTGCCAGCAGGGACCCAGGGGGCCCCTACAATGAGCAGTTCTTC. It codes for CASRDPGGPYNEQFF.

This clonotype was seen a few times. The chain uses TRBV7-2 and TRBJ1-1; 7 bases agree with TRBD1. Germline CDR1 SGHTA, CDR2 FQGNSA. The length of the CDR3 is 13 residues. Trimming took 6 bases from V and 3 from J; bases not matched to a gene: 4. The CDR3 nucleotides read TGTGCCAGCAGGAGGGGGCTGGACACTGAAGCTTTCTTT. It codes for CASRRGLDTEAFF.

DNA for the CDR3: TGTGCCAGCAGCTTGGTGGGAGCGCGGGGGGGGACAGATACGCAGTATTTT. This sequence encodes CASSLVGARGGTDTQYF. The rearrangement uses TRBV5-6 and TRBJ2-3, with 9 bases that match TRBD2. Germline CDR1 is SGHDT and CDR2 is YYEEEE. The trim removed 0 bases at V and 3 bases at J, leaving 8 bases unmatched. CDR3 size: 17 residues.

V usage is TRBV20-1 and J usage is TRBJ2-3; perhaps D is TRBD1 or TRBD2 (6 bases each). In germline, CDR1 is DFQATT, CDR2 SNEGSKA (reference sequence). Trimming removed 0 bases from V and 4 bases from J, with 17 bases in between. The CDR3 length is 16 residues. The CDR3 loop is CSARDLPGAGADTQYF. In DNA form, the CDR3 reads TGCAGTGCTAGAGACCTCCCGGGGGCAGGCGCAGATACGCAGTATTTT.

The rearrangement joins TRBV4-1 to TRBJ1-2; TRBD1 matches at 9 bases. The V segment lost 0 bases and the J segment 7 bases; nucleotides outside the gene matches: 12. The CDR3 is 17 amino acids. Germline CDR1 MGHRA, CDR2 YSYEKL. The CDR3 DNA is TGCGCCAGCAGCCAAGAAAAGAGGGACAGGGCGGACTGTGGCTACACCTTC. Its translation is CASSQEKRDRADCGYTF.

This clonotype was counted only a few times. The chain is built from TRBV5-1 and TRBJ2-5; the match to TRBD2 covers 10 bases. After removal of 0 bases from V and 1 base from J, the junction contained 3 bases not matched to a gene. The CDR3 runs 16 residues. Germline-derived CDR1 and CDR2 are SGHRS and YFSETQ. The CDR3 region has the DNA TGCGCCAGCAGCTTGGGTCCTAGCGGGGGCCAAGAGACCCAGTACTTC. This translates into CASSLGPSGGQETQYF.

The CDR3: CSANSRGGAGNTIYF. In nucleotides, the CDR3 is TGCAGTGCTAACTCCAGAGGGGGAGCTGGAAACACCATATATTTT. The rearrangement links TRBV20-1 to TRBJ1-3; possible D gene TRBD1, 6 bases. CDR1 is DFQATT and CDR2 is SNEGSKA in the germline V gene (reference sequence). V lost 4 bases and J 2 bases, leaving 15 bases between the germline ends. CDR3 length equals 15 residues.

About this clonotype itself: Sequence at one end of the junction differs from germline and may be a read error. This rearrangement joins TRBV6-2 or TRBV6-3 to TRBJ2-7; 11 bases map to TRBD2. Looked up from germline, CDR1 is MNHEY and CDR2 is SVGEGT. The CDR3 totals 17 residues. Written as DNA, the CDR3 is TGTGCCAGCAGTACAAGTATTATAGCGGGGGGGCTCTACGAGCGGTACTTC. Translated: CASSTSIIAGGLYERYF.

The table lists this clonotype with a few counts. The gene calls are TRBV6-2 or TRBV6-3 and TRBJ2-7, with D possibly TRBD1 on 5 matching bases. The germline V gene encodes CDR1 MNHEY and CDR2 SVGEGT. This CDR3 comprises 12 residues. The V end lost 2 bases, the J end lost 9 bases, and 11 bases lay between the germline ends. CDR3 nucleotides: TGTGCCAGCAGTTACGACAGAGGCGGGCAGTACTTC. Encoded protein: CASSYDRGGQYF.

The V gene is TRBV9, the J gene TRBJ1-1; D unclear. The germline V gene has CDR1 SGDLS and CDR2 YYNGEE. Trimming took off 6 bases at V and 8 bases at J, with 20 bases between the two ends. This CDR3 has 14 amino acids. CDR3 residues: CASTPSGSTEEAFF. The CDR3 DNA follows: TGTGCCAGCACCCCTAGTGGGTCCACAGAAGAAGCTTTCTTT.

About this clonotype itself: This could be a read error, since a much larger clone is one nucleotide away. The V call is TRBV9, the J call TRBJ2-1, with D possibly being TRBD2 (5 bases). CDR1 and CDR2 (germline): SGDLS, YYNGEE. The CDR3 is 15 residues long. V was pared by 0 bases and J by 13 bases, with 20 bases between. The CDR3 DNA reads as TGTGCCAGCAGCGTAGGGGAGCGCCTTGAAGAGACCCAGTTCTTC. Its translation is CASSVGERLEETQFF. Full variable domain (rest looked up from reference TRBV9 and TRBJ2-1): DSGVTQTPKHLITATGQRVTLRCSPRSGDLSVYWYQQSLDQGLQFLIQYYNGEERAKGNILERFSAQQFPDLHSELNLSSLELGDSALYFCASSVGERLEETQFFGPGTRLTVL.